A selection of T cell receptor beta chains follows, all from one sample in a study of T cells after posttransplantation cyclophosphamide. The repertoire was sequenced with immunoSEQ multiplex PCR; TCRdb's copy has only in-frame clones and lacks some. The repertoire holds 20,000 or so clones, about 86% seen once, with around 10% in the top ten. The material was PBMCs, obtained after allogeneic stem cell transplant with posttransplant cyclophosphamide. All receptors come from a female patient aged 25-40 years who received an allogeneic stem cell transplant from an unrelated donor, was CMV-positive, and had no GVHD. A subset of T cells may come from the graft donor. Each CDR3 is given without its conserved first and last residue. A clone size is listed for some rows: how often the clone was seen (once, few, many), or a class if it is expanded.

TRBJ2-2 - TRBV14 ASSQVAGAGGELF
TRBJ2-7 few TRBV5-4 ASSPGTTRYEQY
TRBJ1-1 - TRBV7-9 ASSFFRDTEKTEAF
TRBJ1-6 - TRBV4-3 ASSETTGADSPLH
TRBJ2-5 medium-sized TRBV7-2 ASSLVTGDETQY
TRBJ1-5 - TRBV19 ASRGTADSNQPQH
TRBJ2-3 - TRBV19 ASSIQDTQY
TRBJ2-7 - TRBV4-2 ASSQDRLAYEQY
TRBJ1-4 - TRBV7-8 ASSRSRDRGRVEKLF
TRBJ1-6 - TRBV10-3 ATSGQGQGNSPLH
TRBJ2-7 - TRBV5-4 ASSFIRTGDLYEQY
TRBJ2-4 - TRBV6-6 ASSKQGSGAKNIQY
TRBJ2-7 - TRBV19 ASSIIQGSSYEQY
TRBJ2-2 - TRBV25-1 ASSESSGELF
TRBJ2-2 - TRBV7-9 ASSLNGGLL
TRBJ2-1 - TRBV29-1 SAGTSEVNEQF
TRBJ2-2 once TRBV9 ASSGGDIPTGELF
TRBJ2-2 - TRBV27 ASGRLAGNTGELF
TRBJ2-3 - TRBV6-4 ASSDVKPWTSGGQSTDTQY
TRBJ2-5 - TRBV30 AWSVLAGIQETQY
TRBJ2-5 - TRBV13 ASSLTEETQY
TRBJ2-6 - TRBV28 ASSGTGSSGANVLT
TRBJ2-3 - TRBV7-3 ASALDRGTDTQY
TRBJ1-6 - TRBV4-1 ASSQESGRVYSPLH
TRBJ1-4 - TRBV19 ASSILREPAGYEKLF
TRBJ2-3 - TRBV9 ASSVTSGGAYSPLTNTDTQY
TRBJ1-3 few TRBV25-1 ASSDLLQGVPQ
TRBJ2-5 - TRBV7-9 ASSSDRDQETQY
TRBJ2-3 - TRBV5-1 ASSSRLSTDTQY
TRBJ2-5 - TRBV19 ASSTGSMETQY
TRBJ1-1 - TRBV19 ASRSGQGFLAEAF
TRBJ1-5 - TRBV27 ASSLSGSTNQPQH
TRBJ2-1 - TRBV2 ASGKEVNEQF
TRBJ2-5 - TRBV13 ASSLDGGMTEGDLGETQY
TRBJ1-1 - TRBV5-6 ASSLFANRNTEAF
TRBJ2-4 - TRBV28 ASSLDRWGGVAKNIQY
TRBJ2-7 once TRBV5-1 ASSSRMGGQGPSSYEQY